This T cell receptor (beta chain) came from a study of blood T cell repertoires in COVID-19. With 0 bases removed from V and 3 bases from J, the gap between germline ends came to 17 bases. This CDR3 spans 18 amino acids. Germline V CDR1 and CDR2: LNHDA, SQIVND (reference sequence). The table lists this clone with a few counts. As processed by the authors: The authors estimated nucleated cell counts from reference gene primer amplification. Sequencing used immunoSEQ multiplex PCR; TCRdb keeps in-frame clones, though not all of them. V and J calls and clone size are those listed in that table; D and trimming were worked out from the DNA. The repertoire includes under 200,000 clones, approximately 87% of them detected once, and 3.5% to 4% sits in the top ten.

Sequenced material: peripheral blood. This clonotype was sampled from an older woman with acute or convalescent COVID-19. The genes are TRBV19 and TRBJ2-2; maybe TRBD2 (6 bases). The CDR3 loop reads CASSIDRQGRDYTGELFF. In DNA form, the CDR3 reads TGTGCCAGTAGTATAGATCGGCAGGGAAGGGACTACACCGGGGAGCTGTTTTTT.